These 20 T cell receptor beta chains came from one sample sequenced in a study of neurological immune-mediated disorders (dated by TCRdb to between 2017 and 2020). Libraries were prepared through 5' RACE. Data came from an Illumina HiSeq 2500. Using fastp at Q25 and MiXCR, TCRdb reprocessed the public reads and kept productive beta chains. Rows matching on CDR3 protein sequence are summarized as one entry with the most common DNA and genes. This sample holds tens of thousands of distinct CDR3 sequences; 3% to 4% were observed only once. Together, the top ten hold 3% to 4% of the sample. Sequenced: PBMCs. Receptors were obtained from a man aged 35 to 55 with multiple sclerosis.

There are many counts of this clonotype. This CDR3 reads CASSTGGLETQYF. The CDR3 DNA sequence: TGTGCCAGCAGCACAGGGGGCTTAGAGACCCAGTACTTC. The chain has TRBV7-7 and TRBJ2-5, with 9 bases aligning to TRBD1. Germline trimming cut 5 bases from V and 4 bases from J; bases unmatched to any gene: 2. The germline CDR1 and CDR2 sequences are SSHAT and FNYEAQ (reference sequence). The CDR3 extends over 13 amino acids.

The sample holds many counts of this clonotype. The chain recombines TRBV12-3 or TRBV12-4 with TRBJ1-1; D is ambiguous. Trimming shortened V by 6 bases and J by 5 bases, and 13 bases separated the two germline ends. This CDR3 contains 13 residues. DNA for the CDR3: TGTGCCAGCAGCCCAGACCTATCGACTGAAGCTTTCTTT. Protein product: CASSPDLSTEAFF.

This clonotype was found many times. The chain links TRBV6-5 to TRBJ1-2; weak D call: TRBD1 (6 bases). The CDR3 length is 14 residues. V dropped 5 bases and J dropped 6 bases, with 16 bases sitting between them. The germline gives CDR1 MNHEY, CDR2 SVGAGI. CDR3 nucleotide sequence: TGTGCCAGCAGTCCACGAAGGGGGTGGGATGGCTACACCTTC. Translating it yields CASSPRRGWDGYTF.

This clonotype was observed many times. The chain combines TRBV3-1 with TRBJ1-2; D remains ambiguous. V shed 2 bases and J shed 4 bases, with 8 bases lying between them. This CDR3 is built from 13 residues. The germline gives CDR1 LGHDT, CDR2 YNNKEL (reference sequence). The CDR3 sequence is CASSQRVFYGYTF. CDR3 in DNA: TGTGCCAGCAGCCAAAGGGTCTTCTATGGCTACACCTTC.

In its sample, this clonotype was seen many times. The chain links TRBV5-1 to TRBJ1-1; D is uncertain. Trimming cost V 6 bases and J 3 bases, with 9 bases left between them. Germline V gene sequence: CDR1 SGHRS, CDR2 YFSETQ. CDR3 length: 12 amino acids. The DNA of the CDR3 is TGCGCCAGCAAGGAAGTCCACACTGAAGCTTTCTTT. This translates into CASKEVHTEAFF.

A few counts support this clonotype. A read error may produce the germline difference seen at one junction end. The CDR3 nucleotides are TGTGCCAGCAGCTTAGCGGGCGGGAAGACCCAGAATTTT. This sequence encodes CASSLAGGKTQNF. J is TRBJ1-5 and V is TRBV7-9, with D hard to call. The germline V gene has CDR1 SEHNR and CDR2 FQNEAQ (reference sequence). The CDR3 consists of 13 residues.

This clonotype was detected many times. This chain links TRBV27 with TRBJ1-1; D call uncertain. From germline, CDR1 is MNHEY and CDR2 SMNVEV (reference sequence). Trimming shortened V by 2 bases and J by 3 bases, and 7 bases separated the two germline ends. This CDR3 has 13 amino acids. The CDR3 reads CASSLGVYTEAFF. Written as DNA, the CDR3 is TGTGCCAGCAGTTTAGGCGTATACACTGAAGCTTTCTTT.

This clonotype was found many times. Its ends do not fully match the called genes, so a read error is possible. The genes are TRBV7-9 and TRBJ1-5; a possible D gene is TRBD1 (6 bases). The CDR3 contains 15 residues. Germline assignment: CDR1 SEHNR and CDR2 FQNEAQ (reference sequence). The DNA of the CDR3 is TGTGCCAGCAGCTTAAGCGGGCCAGGGGATAAGACCCAGAATTTT. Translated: CASSLSGPGDKTQNF.

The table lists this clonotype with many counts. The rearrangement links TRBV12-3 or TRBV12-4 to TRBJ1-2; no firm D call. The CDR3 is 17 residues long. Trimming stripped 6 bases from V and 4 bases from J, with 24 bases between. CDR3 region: CASSPLNSFSKIYGYTF. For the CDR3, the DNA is TGTGCCAGCAGCCCTCTGAACTCCTTTTCTAAAATCTATGGCTACACCTTC.

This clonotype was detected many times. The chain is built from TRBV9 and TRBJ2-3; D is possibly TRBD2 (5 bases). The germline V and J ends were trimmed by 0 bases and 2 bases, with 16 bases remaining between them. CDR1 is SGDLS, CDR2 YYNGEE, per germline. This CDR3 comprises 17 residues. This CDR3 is CASSVGVLRVTTDTQYF. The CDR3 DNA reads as TGTGCCAGCAGCGTAGGAGTCTTGCGGGTCACCACAGATACGCAGTATTTT.

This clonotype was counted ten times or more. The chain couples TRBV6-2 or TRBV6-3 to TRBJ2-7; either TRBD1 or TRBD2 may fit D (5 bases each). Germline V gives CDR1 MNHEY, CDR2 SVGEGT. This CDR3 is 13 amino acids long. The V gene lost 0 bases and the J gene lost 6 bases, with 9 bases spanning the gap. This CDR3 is CASSYSVGGEQYF. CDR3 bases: TGTGCCAGCAGTTACTCGGTTGGGGGCGAGCAGTACTTC.

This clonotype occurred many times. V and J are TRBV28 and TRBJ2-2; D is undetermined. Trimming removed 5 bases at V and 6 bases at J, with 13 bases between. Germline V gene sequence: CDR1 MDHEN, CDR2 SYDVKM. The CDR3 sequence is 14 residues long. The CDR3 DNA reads TGTGCCAGCAGTCGACTCACGGTGGCCGGGGAGCTGTTTTTT. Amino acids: CASSRLTVAGELFF.

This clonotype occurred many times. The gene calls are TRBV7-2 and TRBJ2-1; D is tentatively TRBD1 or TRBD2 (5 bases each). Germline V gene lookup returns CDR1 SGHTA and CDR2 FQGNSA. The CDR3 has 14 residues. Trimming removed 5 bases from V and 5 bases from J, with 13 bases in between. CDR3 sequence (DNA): TGTGCCAGCAGCACCTCCGGGACCCACAATGAGCAGTTCTTC. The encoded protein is CASSTSGTHNEQFF.

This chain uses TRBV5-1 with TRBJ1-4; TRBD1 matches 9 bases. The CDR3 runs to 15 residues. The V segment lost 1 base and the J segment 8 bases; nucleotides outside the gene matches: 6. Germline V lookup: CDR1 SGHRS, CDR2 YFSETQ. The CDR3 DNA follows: TGCGCCAGCAGCTTGCCCGGGACAGGGAGGGAAAAACTGTTTTTT. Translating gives CASSLPGTGREKLFF.

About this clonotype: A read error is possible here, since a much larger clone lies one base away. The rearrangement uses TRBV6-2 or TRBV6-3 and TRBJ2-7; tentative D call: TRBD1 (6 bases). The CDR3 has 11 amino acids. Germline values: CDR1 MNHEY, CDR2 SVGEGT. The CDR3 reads CDSGAQGKQYF. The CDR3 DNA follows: TGTGACAGCGGAGCTCAGGGGAAGCAGTACTTC.

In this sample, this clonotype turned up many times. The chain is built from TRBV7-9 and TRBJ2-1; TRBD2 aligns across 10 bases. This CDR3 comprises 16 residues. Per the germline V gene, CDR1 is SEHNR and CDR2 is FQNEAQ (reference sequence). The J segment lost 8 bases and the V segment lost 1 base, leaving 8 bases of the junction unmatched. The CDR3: CASSLGSSGSGYEQFF. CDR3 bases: TGTGCCAGCAGCTTAGGGTCTAGCGGGAGTGGCTATGAGCAGTTCTTC. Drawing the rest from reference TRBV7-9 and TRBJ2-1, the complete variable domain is DTGVSQNPRHKITKRGQNVTFRCDPISEHNRLYWYRQTLGQGPEFLTYFQNEAQLEKSRLLSDRFSAERPKGSFSTLEIQRTEQGDSAMYLCASSLGSSGSGYEQFFGPGTRLTVL.

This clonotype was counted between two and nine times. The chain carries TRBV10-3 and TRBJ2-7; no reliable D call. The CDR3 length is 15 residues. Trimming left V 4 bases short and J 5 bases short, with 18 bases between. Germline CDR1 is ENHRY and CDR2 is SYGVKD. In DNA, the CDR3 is TGTGCCATCAGTGGAAAGGCTCCAAAGGTGGACGAGCAGTACTTC. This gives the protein CAISGKAPKVDEQYF.

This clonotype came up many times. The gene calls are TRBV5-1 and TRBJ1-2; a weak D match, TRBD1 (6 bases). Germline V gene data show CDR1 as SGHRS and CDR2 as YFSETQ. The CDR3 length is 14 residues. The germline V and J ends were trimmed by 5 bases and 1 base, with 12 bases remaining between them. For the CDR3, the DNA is TGCGCCAGCAGAAGGGGACAAAATAACTATGGCTACACCTTC. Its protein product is CASRRGQNNYGYTF.

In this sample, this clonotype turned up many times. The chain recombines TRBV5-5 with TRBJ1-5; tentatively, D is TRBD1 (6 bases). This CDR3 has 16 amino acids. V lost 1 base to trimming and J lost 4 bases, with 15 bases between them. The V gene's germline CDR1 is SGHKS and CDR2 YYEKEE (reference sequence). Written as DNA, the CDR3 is TGTGCCAGCAGCTTGTTAGGCCAGGGGAGGAATCAGCCCCAGCATTTT. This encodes CASSLLGQGRNQPQHF.

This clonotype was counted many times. This CDR3 is CASSSVYEQYF. The CDR3 region has the DNA TGTGCCAGCAGTTCGGTGTACGAGCAGTACTTC. The chain combines TRBV12-3 or TRBV12-4 with TRBJ2-7; D gene ambiguous. V lost 4 bases and J 4 bases, leaving 5 bases between the germline ends. This CDR3 has 11 amino acids.